The present T cell receptor (beta chain) was sequenced within a study of tumor-infiltrating lymphocytes in primary liver carcinoma. For the study at large: By surgical resection, the patients were treated for their primary liver carcinoma.

V lost 8 bases and J 7 bases, leaving 20 bases between the germline ends. This CDR3 region has 14 residues. CDR1 and CDR2 (germline): MNHEY, SVGAGI. Overall study results and limits: Researchers did not compare CD4+ and CD8+ repertoires, as samples were bulk unsorted.

As regards this clonotype: Its specificity is not known.

Priming with a constant-region primer yielded TCR beta cDNA from 450 to 550 ng total RNA. Employing slightly modified ARM-PCR, three nested multiplex PCR rounds were run, and these gave rise to the TCR beta libraries. It was with TRBV1-TRBV30 forward primers and a C-beta reverse primer that the first two PCR rounds were run, at approximately 10 cycles each. MiXCR, applied by TCRdb to the multiplex PCR reads, yields one record per CDR3 protein. The sample lists about 210,000 distinct CDR3 sequences; roughly two thirds were seen once. It was unsorted whole blood that yielded blood RNA, and germline DNA was also extracted. Among the patients, all had chronic HBV infection and none had been treated. Four milliliters of peripheral blood were gathered ahead of the operation.

The J gene is TRBJ1-2, the V gene TRBV6-5; D gene ambiguous. The specimen was peripheral blood. This TCR came from a woman aged 60-75 years with primary liver carcinoma and hepatitis B virus infection. The chain's CDR3 is CASSLGWKALGYTF. The CDR3 DNA reads as TGTGCCAGCTCATTGGGATGGAAAGCCCTTGGCTACACCTTC.